A single sample is the source of the 26 T cell receptor beta chains below, sequenced in a study of human T cells and chemical hapten exposure. TCRdb reprocessed the RACE reads via MiXCR and lists one record per CDR3 protein. The sample includes under 200,000 distinct CDR3 sequences, roughly 25% of them seen just once. Time point specified: patch test 3, about 24 weeks after DPC sensitization. Noted treatment: therapeutic diphenylcyclopropenone sensitization with weekly scalp DPC. The starting material was whole blood, obtained in connection with sensitization to the hapten diphenylcyclopropenone (DPC). The receptors were sampled from a young woman with alopecia areata. Some clones in this sample may be carry-over from other donors' samples.

This clonotype was observed many times. The rearrangement uses TRBV20-1 and TRBJ2-3; D is possibly TRBD1 (5 bases). The CDR3 runs to 15 residues. V lost 0 bases, J lost 1 base, and 11 bases lay in between. Germline lookup yields CDR1 DFQATT and CDR2 SNEGSKA (reference sequence). The CDR3 nucleotides are TGCAGTGCTAGAGACCCCTTACAGGGCACAGATACGCAGTATTTT. Encoded protein: CSARDPLQGTDTQYF.

This clonotype was counted between two and nine times. This chain links TRBV5-6 with TRBJ1-5; TRBD1 matches 7 bases. Unmatched junction bases numbered 7, after V lost 0 bases and J lost 4 bases. The CDR3 is made up of 16 amino acids. In germline, CDR1 is SGHDT, CDR2 YYEEEE. The CDR3: CASSLGTGLGNQPQHF. CDR3 coding DNA: TGTGCCAGCAGCTTGGGGACAGGTCTGGGGAATCAGCCCCAGCATTTT.

This chain joins TRBV9 and TRBJ2-3; 8 bases are shared with TRBD2. The germline gives CDR1 SGDLS, CDR2 YYNGEE. The junction had 6 bases not matched to a gene; V was cut back by 0 bases and J by 6 bases. CDR3 length: 15 residues. DNA of the CDR3: TGTGCCAGCAGCGTAGAGGCGGGAGGTTGGGATACGCAGTATTTT. As protein: CASSVEAGGWDTQYF.

The V call is TRBV12-3 or TRBV12-4, the J call TRBJ2-5; 12 bases map to TRBD2. The CDR3 has 15 residues. Losses at the gene ends were 6 bases for V and 3 bases for J; bases not matched to a gene: 5. As DNA, the CDR3 is TGTGCCAGCAGCCAGCGGACTAGCGGGAAAGAGACCCAGTACTTC. Translated, it gives CASSQRTSGKETQYF.

This sequence joins TRBV7-2 and TRBJ1-1; unclear D gene. V dropped 0 bases and J dropped 0 bases, with 11 bases sitting between them. CDR3 length: 16 amino acids. Germline V gives CDR1 SGHTA, CDR2 FQGNSA. CDR3 nucleotides: TGTGCCAGCAGCTTAGCTGTCGTCGGAGTGAACACTGAAGCTTTCTTT. Translated, it gives CASSLAVVGVNTEAFF.

The chain has TRBV4-2 and TRBJ1-4, with D unclear. Germline V gene data show CDR1 as LGHNA and CDR2 as YNFKEQ. The CDR3 is 15 residues long. Trimming removed 0 bases from V and 6 bases from J, with 11 bases in between. The CDR3 sequence: CASSQEWQKDEKLFF. The DNA for the CDR3 is TGTGCCAGCAGCCAAGAGTGGCAGAAGGATGAAAAACTGTTTTTT.

V is TRBV7-9 and J is TRBJ1-1; D remains unclear. This CDR3 is 14 amino acids long. The germline V gene encodes CDR1 SEHNR and CDR2 FQNEAQ (reference sequence). V lost 5 bases and J lost 6, with 16 bases in between. DNA for the CDR3: TGTGCCAGCAGCCCGACGAGCATTCGGGCTGAAGCTTTCTTT. Translating it yields CASSPTSIRAEAFF.

The chain recombines TRBV28 with TRBJ1-5; 8 bases fit TRBD1. This CDR3 comprises 13 residues. CDR1 and CDR2 (germline): MDHEN, SYDVKM. With 5 bases clipped from V and 7 bases from J, the junction kept 4 bases outside the gene matches. CDR3 in DNA: TGTGCCAGCAGTGGACAGGGATGGCAGCCCCAGCATTTT. The encoded protein is CASSGQGWQPQHF.

The genes are TRBV7-8 and TRBJ2-7; maybe TRBD1 (6 bases). Germline lookup yields CDR1 SGHVS and CDR2 FQNEAQ. This CDR3 is built from 15 residues. Trimming removed 6 bases from V and 0 bases from J, with 15 bases in between. The CDR3 DNA is TGTGCCAGCAGTCCCCACCGGGACACCTCCTACGAGCAGTACTTC. It encodes CASSPHRDTSYEQYF.

This clonotype was seen only a few times. The rearrangement uses TRBV10-2 and TRBJ2-2, with D possibly being TRBD1 (5 bases). V was shortened by 1 base and J by 1 base, with 7 bases between the two germline ends. The CDR3 runs to 15 residues. Germline values: CDR1 WSHSY, CDR2 SAAADI. The CDR3 DNA reads TGCGCCAGCAGTGAGTGGGGCTTGAACACCGGGGAGCTGTTTTTT. Translation gives CASSEWGLNTGELFF.

This clonotype showed up just a few times. One end of the junction is discordant with germline, which a read error may explain. CDR3 sequence reads: CASSLARSYEQYF. The DNA for the CDR3 is TGTGCCAGCAGCTTGGCGCGGTCCTACGAGCAGTACTTC. The chain recombines TRBV5-1 with TRBJ2-7; D ambiguous. Germline-derived CDR1 and CDR2 are SGHRS and YFSETQ. The CDR3 is made up of 13 amino acids.

The V call is TRBV7-6, the J call TRBJ1-1; D may be TRBD1 (6 bases). Per the germline V gene, CDR1 is SGHVS and CDR2 is FNYEAQ. This CDR3 contains 14 residues. V shed 1 base and J shed 0 bases, with 6 bases lying between them. The DNA for the CDR3 is TGTGCCAGCAGCTTAGGGACAGTGAACACTGAAGCTTTCTTT. It codes for CASSLGTVNTEAFF.

V gene TRBV29-1 combines with J gene TRBJ2-1; D may be TRBD2 (6 bases). This CDR3 is built from 15 residues. V was clipped by 0 bases and J by 6 bases, with 15 bases between them. Germline V CDR1 and CDR2: SQVTM, ANQGSEA. CDR3 loop: CSVEERLIGGNEQFF. In DNA, the CDR3 is TGCAGCGTTGAAGAACGGCTAATCGGGGGCAATGAGCAGTTCTTC.

The V call is TRBV12-3 or TRBV12-4, the J call TRBJ1-5; 7 bases map to TRBD1. Unmatched junction bases numbered 6, after V lost 6 bases and J lost 1 base. This CDR3 has 15 amino acids. The CDR3 spells CASRLKQGSNQPQHF. The CDR3 nucleotides read TGTGCCAGCAGACTGAAACAGGGGAGCAATCAGCCCCAGCATTTT.

The chain is built from TRBV20-1 and TRBJ2-5; tentatively, D is TRBD1 (6 bases). The CDR3 runs 14 residues. V was cut by 6 bases and J by 1 base, with 15 bases left in between. The V gene's germline CDR1 is DFQATT and CDR2 SNEGSKA (reference sequence). The CDR3: CSASRQVLQETQYF. CDR3 DNA sequence: TGCAGTGCCTCCCGACAGGTCCTCCAAGAGACCCAGTACTTC.

The chain uses TRBV7-2 and TRBJ2-1; D uncertain. The CDR3 consists of 15 residues. Germline values: CDR1 SGHTA, CDR2 FQGNSA. V was shortened by 5 bases and J by 2 bases, with 13 bases between the two germline ends. The CDR3 DNA reads as TGTGCCAGCAGCCCCCTCCGACCACCCTACAATGAGCAGTTCTTC. Translating it yields CASSPLRPPYNEQFF. Drawing the rest from reference TRBV7-2 and TRBJ2-1, the complete variable domain is GAGVSQSPSNKVTEKGKDVELRCDPISGHTALYWYRQSLGQGLEFLIYFQGNSAPDKSGLPSDRFSAERTGGSVSTLTIQRTQQEDSAVYLCASSPLRPPYNEQFFGPGTRLTVL.

This clonotype was counted a few times. The V call is TRBV14, the J call TRBJ2-6; no firm D call. The CDR3 totals 15 residues. V lost 4 bases to trimming and J lost 2 bases, with 9 bases between them. CDR1 is SGHDN and CDR2 is FVKESK in the germline V gene. CDR3 DNA sequence: TGTGCCAGCAGCCCCTTCGGAGCTGGGGCCAACGTCCTGACTTTC. This sequence encodes CASSPFGAGANVLTF.

This clonotype has a handful of counts. V usage is TRBV5-1 and J usage is TRBJ1-6; no clear D. The length of the CDR3 is 14 residues. V lost 0 bases, J lost 9 bases, and 10 bases lay in between. Germline V gene sequence: CDR1 SGHRS, CDR2 YFSETQ. CDR3 loop: CASSLEGIASPLHF. DNA for the CDR3: TGCGCCAGCAGCTTGGAAGGAATCGCTTCACCCCTCCACTTT.

V and J are TRBV4-2 and TRBJ1-6; 7 nucleotides align to TRBD1. The germline CDR1 and CDR2 sequences are LGHNA and YNFKEQ. Germline trimming cut 3 bases from V and 0 bases from J; bases unmatched to any gene: 2. This CDR3 has 16 amino acids. CDR3 amino acids: CASSQQGGSYNSPLHF. For the CDR3, the DNA is TGTGCCAGCAGCCAGCAGGGGGGCTCCTATAATTCACCCCTCCACTTT.

This clonotype was counted a few times. This sequence joins TRBV7-2 and TRBJ2-7, with 11 bases aligning to TRBD2. V lost 2 bases, J lost 1 base, and 4 bases stayed unmatched. CDR1 is SGHTA, CDR2 FQGNSA, per germline. This CDR3 is 16 amino acids long. CDR3: CASSLRTSGPSYEQYF. CDR3 DNA: TGTGCCAGCAGCTTAAGGACTAGCGGGCCGTCCTACGAGCAGTACTTC.

This clonotype appeared a few times. CDR3 amino acids: CAISESGKTEAFF. DNA of the CDR3: TGTGCCATCAGTGAGTCAGGGAAGACTGAAGCTTTCTTT. This sequence joins TRBV10-3 and TRBJ1-1; D unresolved. The CDR3 is 13 residues long. The ends were cut back, 0 bases at V and 5 bases at J, with 7 bases in the middle. The V gene's germline CDR1 is ENHRY and CDR2 SYGVKD.

The chain employs TRBV3-1 and TRBJ2-3; 7 nucleotides agree with TRBD2. The V gene's germline CDR1 is LGHDT and CDR2 YNNKEL (reference sequence). The V gene end was trimmed by 1 base and the J gene end by 6 bases; junction bases not matched to a gene: 7. The CDR3 has 15 residues. The CDR3 region has the DNA TGTGCCAGCAGCCAAGGGCCTAGCGGAGGGGATACGCAGTATTTT. Encoded protein: CASSQGPSGGDTQYF.

Only a few counts were recorded for this clonotype. The chain combines TRBV20-1 with TRBJ1-4, with a tentative D call TRBD1 (5 bases). The CDR3 consists of 15 residues. V lost 2 bases to trimming and J lost 8 bases, with 18 bases between them. The germline CDR1 and CDR2 sequences are DFQATT and SNEGSKA (reference sequence). CDR3 coding DNA: TGCAGTGCTAGACTTTGGGACCCCGGCACCGAAAAACTGTTTTTT. Its translation is CSARLWDPGTEKLFF.

The chain is built from TRBV10-3 and TRBJ2-3, with D unresolved. The V gene's germline CDR1 is ENHRY and CDR2 SYGVKD. This CDR3 region has 13 residues. The germline V and J ends were trimmed by 7 bases and 0 bases, with 8 bases remaining between them. CDR3 protein: CAINPSSTDTQYF. The CDR3 coding sequence is TGTGCCATCAATCCGTCTAGCACAGATACGCAGTATTTT.

This clonotype came up a few times. The chain uses TRBV29-1 and TRBJ1-1, with D unresolved. The germline V gene encodes CDR1 SQVTM and CDR2 ANQGSEA. The CDR3 spans 11 residues. Trimming took off 3 bases at V and 8 bases at J, with 10 bases between the two ends. The CDR3 is CSVDIRVEAFF. Here the CDR3 DNA reads TGCAGCGTTGATATAAGGGTAGAAGCTTTCTTT. The variable domain in full, completed from reference TRBV29-1 and TRBJ1-1, reads SAVISQKPSRDICQRGTSLTIQCQVDSQVTMMFWYRQQPGQSLTLIATANQGSEATYESGFVIDKFPISRPNLTFSTLTVSNMSPEDSSIYLCSVDIRVEAFFGQGTRLTVV.

This clonotype was detected only a few times. V usage is TRBV20-1 and J usage is TRBJ2-3, with TRBD2 matching over 10 bases. The germline V gene encodes CDR1 DFQATT and CDR2 SNEGSKA (reference sequence). The CDR3 consists of 15 residues. Losses at the gene ends were 4 bases for V and 2 bases for J; bases not matched to a gene: 6. Here the CDR3 DNA reads TGCAGTGCTACCTCTCTAGCGGGAGACACAGATACGCAGTATTTT. It encodes CSATSLAGDTDTQYF.